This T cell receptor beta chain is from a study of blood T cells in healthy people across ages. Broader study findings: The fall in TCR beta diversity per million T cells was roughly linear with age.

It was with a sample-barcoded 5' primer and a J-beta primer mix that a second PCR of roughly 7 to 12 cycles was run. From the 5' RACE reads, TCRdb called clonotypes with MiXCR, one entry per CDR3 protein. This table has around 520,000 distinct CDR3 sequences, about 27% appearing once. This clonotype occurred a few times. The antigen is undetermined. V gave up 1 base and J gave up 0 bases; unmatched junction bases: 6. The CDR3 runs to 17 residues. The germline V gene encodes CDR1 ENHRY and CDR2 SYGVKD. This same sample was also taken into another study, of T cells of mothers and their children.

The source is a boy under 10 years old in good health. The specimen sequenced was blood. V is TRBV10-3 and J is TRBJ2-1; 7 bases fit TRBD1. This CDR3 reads CAISELNRGSSYNEQFF. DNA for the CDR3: TGTGCCATCAGTGAGTTGAACAGGGGTAGCTCCTACAATGAGCAGTTCTTC.